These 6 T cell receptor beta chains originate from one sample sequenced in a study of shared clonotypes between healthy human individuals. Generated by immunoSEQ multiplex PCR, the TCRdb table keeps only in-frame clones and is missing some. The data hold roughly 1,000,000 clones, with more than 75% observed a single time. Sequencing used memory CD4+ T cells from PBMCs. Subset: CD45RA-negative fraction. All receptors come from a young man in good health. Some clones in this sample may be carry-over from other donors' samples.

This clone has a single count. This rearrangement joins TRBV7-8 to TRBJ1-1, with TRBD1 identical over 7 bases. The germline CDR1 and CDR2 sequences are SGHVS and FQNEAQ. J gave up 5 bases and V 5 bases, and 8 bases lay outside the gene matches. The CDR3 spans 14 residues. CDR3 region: CASSPEGAGTEAFF. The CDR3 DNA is TGTGCCAGCAGCCCTGAGGGGGCAGGTACTGAAGCTTTCTTT.

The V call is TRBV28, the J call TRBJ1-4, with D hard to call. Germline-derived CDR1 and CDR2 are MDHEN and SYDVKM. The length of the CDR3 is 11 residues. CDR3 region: CGSSLNEKLFF. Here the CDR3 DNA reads TGTGGTTCCTCCCTTAATGAAAAACTGTTTTTT.

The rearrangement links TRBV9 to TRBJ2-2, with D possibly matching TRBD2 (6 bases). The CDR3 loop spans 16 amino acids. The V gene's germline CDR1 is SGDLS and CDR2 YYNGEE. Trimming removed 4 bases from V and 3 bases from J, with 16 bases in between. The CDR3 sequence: CASSTRRGSDTGELFF. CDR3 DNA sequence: TGTGCCAGCAGCACGAGACGGGGGTCCGACACCGGGGAGCTGTTTTTT.

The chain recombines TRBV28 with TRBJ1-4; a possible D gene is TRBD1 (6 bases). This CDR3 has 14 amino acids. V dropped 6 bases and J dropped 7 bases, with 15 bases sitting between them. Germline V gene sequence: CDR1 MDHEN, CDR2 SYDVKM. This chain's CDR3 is CASSYPGQSEKLFF. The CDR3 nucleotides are TGTGCCAGCAGCTATCCAGGACAGAGTGAAAAACTGTTTTTT.

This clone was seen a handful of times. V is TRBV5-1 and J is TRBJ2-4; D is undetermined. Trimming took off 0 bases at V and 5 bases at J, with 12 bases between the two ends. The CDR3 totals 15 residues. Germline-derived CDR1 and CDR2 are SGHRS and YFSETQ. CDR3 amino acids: CASSLELAGQNIQYF. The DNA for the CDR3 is TGCGCCAGCAGCTTGGAGTTAGCTGGTCAAAACATTCAGTACTTC. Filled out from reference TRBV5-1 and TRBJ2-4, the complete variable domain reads KAGVTQTPRYLIKTRGQQVTLSCSPISGHRSVSWYQQTPGQGLQFLFEYFSETQRNKGNFPGRFSGRQFSNSRSEMNVSTLELGDSALYLCASSLELAGQNIQYFGAGTRLSVL.

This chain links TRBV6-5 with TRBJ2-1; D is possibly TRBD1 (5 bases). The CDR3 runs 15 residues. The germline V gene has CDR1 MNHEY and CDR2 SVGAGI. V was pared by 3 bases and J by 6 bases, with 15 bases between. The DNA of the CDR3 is TGTGCCAGCAGTTATTACGTGGGGCCCCCCAATGAGCAGTTCTTC. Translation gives CASSYYVGPPNEQFF.